The 12 T cell receptor beta chains below come from one sample, sequenced in a study of technical replicates of blood from a few donors. Sequencing used immunoSEQ multiplex PCR; TCRdb keeps in-frame clones, though not all of them. The sample shows some 76,000 clones, almost 99% of them seen only once. Sequencing input: T cells isolated from PBMCs. Source of these receptors: a human donor in good health.

The rearrangement uses TRBV1 and TRBJ2-5; TRBD2, the D gene given by the table, was not confirmed from the DNA. TRBV1 is listed as a pseudogene. This CDR3 region has 16 residues. The CDR3 region is CTSSLPGGRGSKTQYF. As DNA, the CDR3 is TGCACCAGCAGCCTACCGGGGGGGAGGGGTTCCAAGACCCAGTACTTC.

The rearrangement uses TRBV6-5 and TRBJ2-7, with a possible D match to TRBD1 (6 bases). The CDR3 runs 14 residues. In germline, CDR1 is MNHEY, CDR2 SVGAGI. V shed 2 bases and J shed 4 bases, with 12 bases lying between them. This CDR3 reads CASSYQGRVYEQYF. The CDR3, as DNA: TGTGCCAGCAGTTACCAGGGGAGAGTTTACGAGCAGTACTTC.

This sequence joins TRBV27 and TRBJ2-7, with D possibly being TRBD2 (6 bases). The length of the CDR3 is 14 residues. Germline CDR1 is MNHEY and CDR2 is SMNVEV (reference sequence). Trimming pared 2 bases from V and 2 bases from J, leaving 10 bases between. This chain's CDR3 is CASSLEGGTYEQYF. The CDR3 nucleotides are TGTGCCAGCAGTTTAGAGGGCGGGACCTACGAGCAGTACTTC.

CDR3 DNA sequence: TGTGCCAGCAGATCTCCTCCTCGAGCGGGAGGGGTATCCGGGGAGCTGTTTTTT. Translation gives CASRSPPRAGGVSGELFF. J is TRBJ2-2 and V is TRBV7-9, with TRBD2 matching over 10 bases. V shed 6 bases, J shed 6 bases, and the junction held 16 bases outside the gene matches. The CDR3 has 18 amino acids. Germline values: CDR1 SEHNR, CDR2 FQNEAQ (reference sequence).

The sample holds one count of this clone. V and J are TRBV29-1 and TRBJ1-5; TRBD1 matches at 9 bases. The CDR3 consists of 15 residues. Germline V gene data show CDR1 as SQVTM and CDR2 as ANQGSEA. The ends lost 6 bases at V and 4 bases at J; junction bases unmatched: 10. The CDR3 region is CSVGTGGLGNQPQHF. In DNA form, the CDR3 reads TGCAGCGTCGGTACAGGGGGCTTGGGAAATCAGCCCCAGCATTTT.

V usage is TRBV7-2 and J usage is TRBJ2-1; 7 bases map to TRBD2. CDR3 length equals 15 residues. Trimming took 5 bases from V and 1 from J; bases not matched to a gene: 5. The germline V gene encodes CDR1 SGHTA and CDR2 FQGNSA. In nucleotides, the CDR3 is TGTGCCAGCAGCAGACCGGGACTATCCTACAATGAGCAGTTCTTC. Its protein is CASSRPGLSYNEQFF.

The rearrangement uses TRBV4-1 and TRBJ1-5, with D unclear. Looked up from germline, CDR1 is MGHRA and CDR2 is YSYEKL. This CDR3 spans 17 amino acids. Trimming took 3 bases from V and 4 from J, leaving 19 bases between them. The CDR3 sequence: CASSHLKTTRENQPQHF. The DNA of the CDR3 is TGCGCCAGCAGCCATCTCAAGACTACGAGGGAAAATCAGCCCCAGCATTTT.

The chain combines TRBV25-1 with TRBJ2-1, with a weak D call TRBD2 (6 bases). Looked up from germline, CDR1 is MGHDK and CDR2 is SYGVNS. The ends were cut back, 4 bases at V and 7 bases at J, with 23 bases in the middle. The CDR3 sequence is 17 residues long. CDR3 nucleotide sequence: TGTGCCAGCAGTGGAAATAGGGTATCGGGAGCCGGGAATGAGCAGTTCTTC. It codes for CASSGNRVSGAGNEQFF.

The chain couples TRBV2 to TRBJ1-2; 11 bases map to TRBD1. J lost 6 bases, V lost 7 bases, and 7 bases had no gene match. The CDR3 extends over 14 amino acids. Germline V lookup: CDR1 SNHLY, CDR2 FYNNEI. For the CDR3, the DNA is TGTGCCAGCACAAGGGGACAGGGGGTCGATGGCTACACCTTC. Translation: CASTRGQGVDGYTF.

The genes are TRBV20-1 and TRBJ2-1; the D is unclear. CDR1 and CDR2 from the germline V gene are DFQATT and SNEGSKA (reference sequence). CDR3 length: 11 amino acids. Between the trimmed V and J ends, which lost 5 bases and 12 bases, there was a span of 14 bases. CDR3 DNA: TGCAGTGCTGGGCCCAGCCCTGGGCAGTTCTTC. This translates into CSAGPSPGQFF.

The chain joins TRBV28 to TRBJ1-1; 10 nucleotides agree with TRBD1. Per the germline V gene, CDR1 is MDHEN and CDR2 is SYDVKM. The CDR3 sequence is 14 residues long. Germline trimming cut 2 bases from V and 3 bases from J; bases unmatched to any gene: 0. The CDR3 nucleotides read TGTGCCAGCAGTTTAGGACAGGGGGACACTGAAGCTTTCTTT. Translated: CASSLGQGDTEAFF.

The chain has TRBV4-1 and TRBJ1-1, with D possibly being TRBD1 (6 bases). Germline V gene sequence: CDR1 MGHRA, CDR2 YSYEKL. The CDR3 is 15 amino acids. Trimming took 1 base from V and 5 from J, leaving 14 bases between them. CDR3 residues: CASSQGKQGGTEAFF. The CDR3 region has the DNA TGCGCCAGCAGCCAAGGCAAACAGGGAGGGACTGAAGCTTTCTTT.